These 23 T cell receptor beta chains came from one sample sequenced in a study of Ad26.COV2.S vaccination and SARS-CoV-2 variants. The data were produced by immunoSEQ multiplex PCR, yet TCRdb's version contains in-frame clones alone and is incomplete. The table shows some 520,000 clones, with roughly 87% occurring only once. Stated treatment: around 19 received Ad26.COV2.S at low or high dose, single or two shots; about 5 received placebo; per-sample allocation not given. Sample collection was performed on day 63 after the first vaccine or placebo injection. The specimen was peripheral blood, collected in a trial of Ad26.COV2.S vaccine versus placebo. Every receptor here comes from a person between 18 and 65 years old who received the Ad26.COV2.S COVID-19 vaccine or a placebo.

On this clone itself: The sample contains more than one DNA sequence encoding this CDR3. This rearrangement joins TRBV5-5 to TRBJ1-1; D gene uncertain. The CDR3 is 11 amino acids. Trimming took off 1 base at V and 4 bases at J, with 2 bases between the two ends. Germline lookup yields CDR1 SGHKS and CDR2 YYEKEE (reference sequence). The CDR3: CASSLSTEAFF. The CDR3 nucleotides are TGTGCCAGCAGCTTGAGCACTGAAGCTTTCTTT. The full variable domain, its missing parts supplied by reference TRBV5-5 and TRBJ1-1, is DAGVTQSPTHLIKTRGQQVTLRCSPISGHKSVSWYQQVLGQGPQFIFQYYEKEERGRGNFPDRFSARQFPNYSSELNVNALLLGDSALYLCASSLSTEAFFGQGTRLTVV.

The chain is built from TRBV25-1 and TRBJ2-3; D may correspond to TRBD1 or TRBD2 (5 bases each). V lost 7 bases and J 0 bases, leaving 17 bases between the germline ends. The CDR3 is 16 amino acids. CDR1 and CDR2 (germline): MGHDK, SYGVNS. CDR3 region: CASKEGQGGSTDTQYF. The CDR3 DNA sequence: TGTGCCAGCAAAGAGGGGCAGGGTGGTAGCACAGATACGCAGTATTTT.

This chain connects TRBV30 to TRBJ1-5; no reliable D call. Trimming pared 5 bases from V and 0 bases from J, leaving 8 bases between. Germline CDR1 is GTSNPN and CDR2 is SVGIG (reference sequence). This CDR3 region has 13 residues. This CDR3 reads CAWADGSNQPQHF. CDR3 nucleotide sequence: TGTGCCTGGGCCGACGGTAGCAATCAGCCCCAGCATTTT.

This chain's CDR3 is CASSHWDTRSYEQYF. The CDR3 DNA follows: TGTGCCAGCAGCCATTGGGACACCAGATCCTACGAGCAGTACTTC. J is TRBJ2-7 and V is TRBV11-2; the D gene is possibly TRBD1 (6 bases). The germline V gene has CDR1 SGHAT and CDR2 FQNNGV. CDR3 length: 15 amino acids. V lost 5 bases and J lost 1, with 15 bases in between. The full variable domain, rest sourced from reference TRBV11-2 and TRBJ2-7, is EAGVAQSPRYKIIEKRQSVAFWCNPISGHATLYWYQQILGQGPKLLIQFQNNGVVDDSQLPKDRFSAERLKGVDSTLKIQPAKLEDSAVYLCASSHWDTRSYEQYFGPGTRLTVT.

CDR3 in DNA: TGTGCCAGCCGCACTCCGGACAGGTTAAACTATGGCTACACCTTC. This sequence encodes CASRTPDRLNYGYTF. The rearrangement links TRBV19 to TRBJ1-2; TRBD1 aligns across 7 bases. Trimming at V came to 9 bases and at J to 2 bases, leaving 12 bases not matched to a gene. Germline V lookup: CDR1 LNHDA, CDR2 SQIVND (reference sequence). This CDR3 contains 15 residues.

This chain links TRBV5-1 with TRBJ2-3; 13 bases map to TRBD2. V lost 3 bases, J lost 6 bases, and 7 bases stayed unmatched. Germline CDR1 is SGHRS and CDR2 is YFSETQ. This CDR3 is 16 amino acids long. CDR3 protein: CASSSGLAGEVDTQYF. In nucleotides, the CDR3 is TGCGCCAGCAGCTCAGGACTAGCGGGGGAGGTGGATACGCAGTATTTT.

The chain combines TRBV4-3 with TRBJ2-7, with D hard to call. This CDR3 contains 15 residues. V was shortened by 0 bases and J by 4 bases, with 13 bases between the two germline ends. Germline V lookup: CDR1 LGHNA, CDR2 YSLEER. The chain's CDR3 is CASSQDKRGRYEQYF. Written as DNA, the CDR3 is TGCGCCAGCAGCCAAGATAAGCGAGGTAGGTACGAGCAGTACTTC.

This rearrangement joins TRBV7-2 to TRBJ2-7; D call uncertain. The CDR3 is 15 amino acids. The germline CDR1 and CDR2 sequences are SGHTA and FQGNSA. Trimming removed 5 bases from V and 1 base from J, with 15 bases in between. The CDR3 DNA reads TGTGCCAGCAGCCCAGGTGGTGGCAGGTCCTACGAGCAGTACTTC. It encodes CASSPGGGRSYEQYF.

V and J are TRBV11-3 and TRBJ2-2, with D perhaps TRBD1 (6 bases). V lost 5 bases, J lost 6 bases, and 7 bases lay in between. Germline V lookup: CDR1 SGHNT, CDR2 YENEEA. The CDR3 is 12 residues long. CDR3 DNA: TGTGCCAGCAGCGGGGGCCCCGGGGAGCTGTTTTTT. This codes for CASSGGPGELFF.

The J gene is TRBJ2-7, the V gene TRBV2, with TRBD2 matching over 10 bases. V was clipped by 9 bases and J by 4 bases; unmatched bases: 3. The CDR3 length is 12 residues. Germline loops: CDR1 SNHLY, CDR2 FYNNEI. CDR3 nucleotide sequence: TGTGCCAGTGCGACTAGCGGGTACGAGCAGTACTTC. Translating gives CASATSGYEQYF.

J is TRBJ2-5 and V is TRBV5-1, with a possible D match to TRBD2 (6 bases). The CDR3 extends over 14 amino acids. Germline V lookup: CDR1 SGHRS, CDR2 YFSETQ. The V gene lost 1 base and the J gene lost 1 base, with 8 bases spanning the gap. CDR3 region: CASSLFGSQETQYF. CDR3 coding DNA: TGCGCCAGCAGCTTGTTCGGGAGCCAAGAGACCCAGTACTTC.

This clone was seen only a few times. The chain joins TRBV5-8 to TRBJ1-1; tentatively, D is TRBD1 (6 bases). Deletions cut 8 bases from V and 6 bases from J, with 14 bases between. The CDR3 extends over 12 amino acids. Per the germline V gene, CDR1 is SGHTS and CDR2 is YDEGEE. The CDR3 spells CASRRGDAEAFF. The CDR3 DNA reads TGTGCCAGTCGCAGGGGAGACGCTGAAGCTTTCTTT.

The rearrangement links TRBV28 to TRBJ2-3; D may be TRBD1 (5 bases). Looked up from germline, CDR1 is MDHEN and CDR2 is SYDVKM. Trimming pared 1 base from V and 1 base from J, leaving 9 bases between. The CDR3 extends over 15 amino acids. For the CDR3, the DNA is TGTGCCAGCAGTTTATTGGGGCAGGGCACAGATACGCAGTATTTT. Protein sequence: CASSLLGQGTDTQYF.

The chain carries TRBV7-9 and TRBJ1-4; TRBD1 matches at 7 bases. The CDR3 covers 14 residues. The germline CDR1 and CDR2 sequences are SEHNR and FQNEAQ (reference sequence). Trimming cost V 5 bases and J 7 bases; bases outside gene matches: 7. CDR3 in amino acids: CASSIGRGVEKLFF. DNA of the CDR3: TGTGCCAGCAGCATCGGCAGGGGGGTTGAAAAACTGTTTTTT.

The genes are TRBV28 and TRBJ2-2, with D hard to call. There are 12 residues in the CDR3. V gave up 5 bases and J gave up 6 bases, with 7 bases separating them. Germline loops: CDR1 MDHEN, CDR2 SYDVKM. CDR3 region: CASSPISGELFF. For the CDR3, the DNA is TGTGCCAGCAGTCCTATCTCCGGGGAGCTGTTTTTT.

The V gene is TRBV2, the J gene TRBJ2-2; a possible D gene is TRBD2 (6 bases). V was trimmed by 5 bases and J by 6 bases, leaving 7 bases between them. CDR3 length equals 12 residues. Per germline, CDR1 SNHLY and CDR2 FYNNEI. The chain's CDR3 is CASSWGAGELFF. CDR3 coding DNA: TGTGCCAGCAGTTGGGGGGCCGGGGAGCTGTTTTTT.

CDR3 DNA sequence: TGTGCCAGCCGACTCAATCTCCGGACTGAAGCTTTCTTT. Protein: CASRLNLRTEAFF. The rearrangement uses TRBV6-5 and TRBJ1-1; D is ambiguous. Per the germline V gene, CDR1 is MNHEY and CDR2 is SVGAGI. Trimming stripped 8 bases from V and 5 bases from J, with 15 bases between. The CDR3 contains 13 residues.

In its sample, this clone was seen once. The chain couples TRBV5-1 to TRBJ2-7; 10 bases are a match to TRBD2. This CDR3 has 14 amino acids. Looked up from germline, CDR1 is SGHRS and CDR2 is YFSETQ. With 1 base clipped from V and 3 bases from J, the junction kept 1 base outside the gene matches. The CDR3 loop reads CASSLRLAGYEQYF. The DNA of the CDR3 is TGCGCCAGCAGCTTGAGACTAGCGGGCTACGAGCAGTACTTC.

The chain is built from TRBV9 and TRBJ2-5, with 11 nucleotides matching TRBD1. This CDR3 region has 17 residues. Germline V gene data show CDR1 as SGDLS and CDR2 as YYNGEE. The ends lost 4 bases at V and 5 bases at J; junction bases unmatched: 13. This chain's CDR3 is CASSTRDRGSSWETQYF. DNA of the CDR3: TGTGCCAGCAGCACCCGGGACAGGGGGTCGTCGTGGGAGACCCAGTACTTC.

The sample holds one count of this clone. As DNA, the CDR3 is TGTGCCAGCAGTTACTCCCAGTCCTGGGGGGCCAACGTCCTGACTTTC. Its protein product is CASSYSQSWGANVLTF. The chain employs TRBV6-2 or TRBV6-3 and TRBJ2-6; no clear D gene. The CDR3 sequence is 16 residues long. The V gene's germline CDR1 is MNHEY and CDR2 SVGEGT. Between the trimmed V and J ends, which lost 0 bases and 4 bases, there was a span of 10 bases.

Here the CDR3 reads CASSGQGLYEQYF. The CDR3 coding sequence is TGTGCCAGCTCCGGACAGGGCCTCTACGAGCAGTACTTC. This chain connects TRBV2 to TRBJ2-7, with 8 bases that match TRBD1. After removal of 8 bases from V and 3 bases from J, the junction contained 6 bases not matched to a gene. This CDR3 contains 13 residues. Per the germline V gene, CDR1 is SNHLY and CDR2 is FYNNEI.

This clone was found a few times. This chain connects TRBV7-9 to TRBJ2-2, with D possibly TRBD2 on 5 matching bases. The CDR3 spans 18 residues. The V end lost 7 bases, the J end lost 6 bases, and 27 bases lay between the germline ends. The V gene's germline CDR1 is SEHNR and CDR2 FQNEAQ (reference sequence). CDR3 loop: CASMRFGGSQITAGELFF. The CDR3 DNA reads as TGTGCCAGCATGCGTTTTGGCGGGTCACAGATTACCGCCGGGGAGCTGTTTTTT. The whole variable domain, remainder taken from reference TRBV7-9 and TRBJ2-2, is DTGVSQNPRHKITKRGQNVTFRCDPISEHNRLYWYRQTLGQGPEFLTYFQNEAQLEKSRLLSDRFSAERPKGSFSTLEIQRTEQGDSAMYLCASMRFGGSQITAGELFFGEGSRLTVL.

The J gene is TRBJ2-3, the V gene TRBV7-2, with D hard to call. This CDR3 has 13 residues. Germline values: CDR1 SGHTA, CDR2 FQGNSA. The germline V and J ends were trimmed by 5 bases and 5 bases, with 11 bases remaining between them. CDR3 loop: CASSQRLGDTQYF. CDR3 nucleotide sequence: TGTGCCAGCAGCCAACGACTTGGAGATACGCAGTATTTT.